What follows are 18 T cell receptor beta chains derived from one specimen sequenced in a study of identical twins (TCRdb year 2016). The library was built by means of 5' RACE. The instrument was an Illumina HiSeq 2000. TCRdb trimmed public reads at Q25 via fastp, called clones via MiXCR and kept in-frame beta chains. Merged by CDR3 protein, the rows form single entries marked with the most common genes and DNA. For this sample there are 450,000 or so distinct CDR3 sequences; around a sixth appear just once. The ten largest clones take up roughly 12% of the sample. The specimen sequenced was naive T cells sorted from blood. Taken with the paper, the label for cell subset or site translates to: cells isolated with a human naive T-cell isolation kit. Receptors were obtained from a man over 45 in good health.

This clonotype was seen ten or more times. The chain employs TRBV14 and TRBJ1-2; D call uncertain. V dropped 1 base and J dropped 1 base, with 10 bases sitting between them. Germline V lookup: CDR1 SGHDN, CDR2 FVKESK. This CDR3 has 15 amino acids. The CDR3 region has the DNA TGTGCCAGCAGCCAAGTTGCTGGCAGTAACTATGGCTACACCTTC. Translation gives CASSQVAGSNYGYTF. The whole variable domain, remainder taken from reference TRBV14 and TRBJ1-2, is EAGVTQFPSHSVIEKGQTVTLRCDPISGHDNLYWYRRVMGKEIKFLLHFVKESKQDESGMPNNRFLAERTGGTYSTLKVQPAELEDSGVYFCASSQVAGSNYGYTFGSGTRLTVV.

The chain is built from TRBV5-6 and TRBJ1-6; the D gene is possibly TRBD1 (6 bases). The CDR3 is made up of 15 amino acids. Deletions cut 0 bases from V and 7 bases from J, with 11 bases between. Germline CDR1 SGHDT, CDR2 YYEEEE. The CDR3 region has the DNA TGTGCCAGCAGCTTGGGTAGGGGGGAAAATTCACCCCTCCACTTT. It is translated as CASSLGRGENSPLHF.

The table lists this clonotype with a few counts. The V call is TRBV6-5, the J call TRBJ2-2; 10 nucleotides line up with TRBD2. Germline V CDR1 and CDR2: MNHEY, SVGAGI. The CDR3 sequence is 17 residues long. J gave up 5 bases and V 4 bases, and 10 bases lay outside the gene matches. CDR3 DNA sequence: TGTGCCAGCAGTTCTTCTCCTAGCGGGAGCCGGACCGGGGAGCTGTTTTTT. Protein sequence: CASSSSPSGSRTGELFF.

The CDR3 DNA reads TGTGCCAGCAGCCCTAACACATGGAACACCGGGGAGCTGTTTTTT. Translation: CASSPNTWNTGELFF. The chain links TRBV7-3 to TRBJ2-2, with no clear D. The V gene's germline CDR1 is SGHTA and CDR2 FQGTGA. This CDR3 has 15 amino acids. V gave up 5 bases and J gave up 1 base, with 11 bases separating them.

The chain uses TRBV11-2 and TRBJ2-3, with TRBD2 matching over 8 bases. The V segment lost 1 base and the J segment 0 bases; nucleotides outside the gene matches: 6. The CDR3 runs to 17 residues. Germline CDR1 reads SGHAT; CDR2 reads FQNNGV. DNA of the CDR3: TGTGCCAGCAGCTTAGGCGGGGGGAAAACTAGCACAGATACGCAGTATTTT. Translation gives CASSLGGGKTSTDTQYF.

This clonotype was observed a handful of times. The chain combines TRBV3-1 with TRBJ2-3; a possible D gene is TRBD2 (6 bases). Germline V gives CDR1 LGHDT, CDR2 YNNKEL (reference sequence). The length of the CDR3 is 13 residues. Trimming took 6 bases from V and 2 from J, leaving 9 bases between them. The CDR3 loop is CASRERATDTQYF. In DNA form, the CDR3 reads TGTGCCAGCAGGGAGCGGGCCACAGATACGCAGTATTTT.

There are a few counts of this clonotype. The CDR3 loop reads CASTQPVGGPADTQYF. The DNA of the CDR3 is TGCGCCAGCACCCAACCTGTGGGGGGTCCGGCAGATACGCAGTATTTT. J is TRBJ2-3 and V is TRBV5-1; D may be TRBD2 (6 bases). Trimming cost V 6 bases and J 4 bases, with 21 bases left between them. Germline loops: CDR1 SGHRS, CDR2 YFSETQ. CDR3 length: 16 residues.

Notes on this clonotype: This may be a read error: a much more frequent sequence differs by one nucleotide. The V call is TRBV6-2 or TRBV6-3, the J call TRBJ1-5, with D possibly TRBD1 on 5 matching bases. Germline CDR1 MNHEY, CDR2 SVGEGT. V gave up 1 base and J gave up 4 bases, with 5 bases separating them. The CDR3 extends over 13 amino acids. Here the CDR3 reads CASSYWGNQPQHF. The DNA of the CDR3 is TGTGCCAGCAGTTACTGGGGGAATCAGCCCCAGCATTTT.

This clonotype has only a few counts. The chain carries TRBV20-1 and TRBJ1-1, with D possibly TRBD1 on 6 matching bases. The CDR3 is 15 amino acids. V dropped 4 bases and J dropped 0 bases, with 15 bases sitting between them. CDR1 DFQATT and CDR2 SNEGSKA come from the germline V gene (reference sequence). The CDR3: CSAKDRTFMNTEAFF. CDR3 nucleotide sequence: TGCAGTGCTAAGGACAGAACCTTCATGAACACTGAAGCTTTCTTT.

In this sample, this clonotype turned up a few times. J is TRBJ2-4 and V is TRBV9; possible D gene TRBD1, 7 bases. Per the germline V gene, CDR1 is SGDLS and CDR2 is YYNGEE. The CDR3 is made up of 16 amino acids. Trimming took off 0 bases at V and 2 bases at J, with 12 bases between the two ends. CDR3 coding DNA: TGTGCCAGCAGCGTAGCGGCAGGGGGGCCCAAAAACATTCAGTACTTC. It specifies CASSVAAGGPKNIQYF. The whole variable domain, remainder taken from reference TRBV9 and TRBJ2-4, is DSGVTQTPKHLITATGQRVTLRCSPRSGDLSVYWYQQSLDQGLQFLIQYYNGEERAKGNILERFSAQQFPDLHSELNLSSLELGDSALYFCASSVAAGGPKNIQYFGAGTRLSVL.

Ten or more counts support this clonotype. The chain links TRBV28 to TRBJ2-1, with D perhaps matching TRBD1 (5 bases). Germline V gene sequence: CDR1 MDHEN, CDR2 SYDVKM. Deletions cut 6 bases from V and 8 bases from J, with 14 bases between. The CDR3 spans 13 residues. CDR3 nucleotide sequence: TGTGCCAGCAGCTACCCGACAGACTATGAGCAGTTCTTC. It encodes CASSYPTDYEQFF.

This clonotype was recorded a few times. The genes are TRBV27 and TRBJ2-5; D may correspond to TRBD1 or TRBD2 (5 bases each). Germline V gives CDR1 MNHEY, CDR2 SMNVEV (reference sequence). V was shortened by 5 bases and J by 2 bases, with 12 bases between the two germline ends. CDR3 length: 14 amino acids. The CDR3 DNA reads TGTGCCAGCAGTCCTACGGGACGTCAAGAGACCCAGTACTTC. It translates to CASSPTGRQETQYF.

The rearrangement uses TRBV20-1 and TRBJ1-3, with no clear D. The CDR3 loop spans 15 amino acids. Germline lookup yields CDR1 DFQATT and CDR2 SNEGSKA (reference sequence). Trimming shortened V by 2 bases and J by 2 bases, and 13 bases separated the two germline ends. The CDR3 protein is CSARHPGFTGNTIYF. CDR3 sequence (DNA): TGCAGTGCTAGACACCCCGGGTTTACTGGAAACACCATATATTTT.

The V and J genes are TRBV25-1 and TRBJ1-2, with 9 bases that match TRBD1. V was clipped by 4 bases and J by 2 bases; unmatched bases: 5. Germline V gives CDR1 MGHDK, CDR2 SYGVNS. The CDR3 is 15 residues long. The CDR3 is CASSGPGTGNYGYTF. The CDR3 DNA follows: TGTGCCAGCAGTGGACCCGGGACAGGGAACTATGGCTACACCTTC.

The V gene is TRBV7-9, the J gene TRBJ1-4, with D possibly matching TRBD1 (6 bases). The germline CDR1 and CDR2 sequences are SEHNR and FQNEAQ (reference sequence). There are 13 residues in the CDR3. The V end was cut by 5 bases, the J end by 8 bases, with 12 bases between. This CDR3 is CASSLGAGEKLFF. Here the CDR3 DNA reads TGTGCCAGCAGCCTGGGGGCAGGCGAAAAACTGTTTTTT.

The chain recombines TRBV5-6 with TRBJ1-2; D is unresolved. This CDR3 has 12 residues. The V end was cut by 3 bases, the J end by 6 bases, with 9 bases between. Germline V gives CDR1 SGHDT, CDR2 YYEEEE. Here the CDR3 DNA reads TGTGCCAGCAGCTGGTCGGGGAATGGCTACACCTTC. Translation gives CASSWSGNGYTF.

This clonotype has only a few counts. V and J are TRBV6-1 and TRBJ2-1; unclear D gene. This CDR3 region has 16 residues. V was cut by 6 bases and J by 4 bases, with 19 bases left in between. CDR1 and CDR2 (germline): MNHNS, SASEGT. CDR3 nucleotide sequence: TGTGCCAGCAGCCTACGTTTTCGACGGAATTACAATGAGCAGTTCTTC. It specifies CASSLRFRRNYNEQFF.

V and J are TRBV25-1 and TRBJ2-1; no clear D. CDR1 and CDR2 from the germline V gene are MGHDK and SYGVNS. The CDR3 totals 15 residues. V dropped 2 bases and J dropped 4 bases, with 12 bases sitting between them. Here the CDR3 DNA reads TGTGCCAGCAGTGAAGGACCTTCAGATTACAATGAGCAGTTCTTC. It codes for CASSEGPSDYNEQFF.